Below, 10 T cell receptor beta chains from the same sample are listed, as sequenced in a study of T cell responses to AZD1222 COVID-19 vaccine. Repertoires were generated with immunoSEQ multiplex PCR, while TCRdb's copy carries only in-frame clones and drops some. The data hold 100,000 or so clones, with around 86% observed a single time. Sequencing used peripheral blood, obtained on day 0 of AZD1222 vaccination. These receptors were taken from an adult in good health.

The chain recombines TRBV29-1 with TRBJ1-5; D is possibly TRBD1 (5 bases). V gave up 2 bases and J gave up 3 bases, with 14 bases separating them. Germline CDR1 is SQVTM and CDR2 is ANQGSEA. The CDR3 totals 15 residues. The CDR3 region is CSVETGGSPNQPQHF. The CDR3 nucleotides read TGCAGCGTTGAAACGGGGGGTAGCCCCAATCAGCCCCAGCATTTT. Full variable domain (rest looked up from reference TRBV29-1 and TRBJ1-5): SAVISQKPSRDICQRGTSLTIQCQVDSQVTMMFWYRQQPGQSLTLIATANQGSEATYESGFVIDKFPISRPNLTFSTLTVSNMSPEDSSIYLCSVETGGSPNQPQHFGDGTRLSIL.

The chain employs TRBV30 and TRBJ2-1; no clear D. Germline-derived CDR1 and CDR2 are GTSNPN and SVGIG (reference sequence). Trimming pared 2 bases from V and 12 bases from J, leaving 17 bases between. CDR3 length equals 13 residues. This CDR3 reads CAWSPIGSGGQFF. The DNA for the CDR3 is TGTGCCTGGAGTCCCATCGGATCTGGCGGGCAGTTCTTC.

V gene TRBV6-5 combines with J gene TRBJ1-1; possible D gene TRBD1, 5 bases. This CDR3 has 15 residues. CDR1 and CDR2 (germline): MNHEY, SVGAGI. The V gene lost 5 bases and the J gene lost 0 bases, with 13 bases spanning the gap. The CDR3 DNA is TGTGCCAGCAGTCCCACGGGACGGGTGAACACTGAAGCTTTCTTT. Protein product: CASSPTGRVNTEAFF.

The table lists this clone with a few counts. The CDR3 region has the DNA TGTGCCACCAGTGATTCCGTAACCGGGAGGGCCGCCGGGGAGCTGTTTTTT. Residues: CATSDSVTGRAAGELFF. V gene TRBV24-1 combines with J gene TRBJ2-2; the match to TRBD2 covers 8 bases. The CDR3 is 17 amino acids. Germline assignment: CDR1 KGHDR and CDR2 SFDVKD. J was trimmed by 6 bases and V by 2 bases; bases with no gene match: 10.

The V gene is TRBV5-5, the J gene TRBJ1-2; TRBD1 agrees at 7 bases. The CDR3 loop spans 15 amino acids. Germline loops: CDR1 SGHKS, CDR2 YYEKEE (reference sequence). Trimming cost V 4 bases and J 3 bases; bases outside gene matches: 9. CDR3 DNA sequence: TGTGCCAGCAGCCCGAGACAGGGAACCTACTATGGCTACACCTTC. Translation: CASSPRQGTYYGYTF. The whole variable domain, filled in from reference TRBV5-5 and TRBJ1-2, reads DAGVTQSPTHLIKTRGQQVTLRCSPISGHKSVSWYQQVLGQGPQFIFQYYEKEERGRGNFPDRFSARQFPNYSSELNVNALLLGDSALYLCASSPRQGTYYGYTFGSGTRLTVV.

CDR3 bases: TGTGCCAGACGGGACAGGGCTTACGAGCAGTACTTC. Residues: CARRDRAYEQYF. The chain carries TRBV5-8 and TRBJ2-7; 9 positions agree with TRBD1. Losses at the gene ends were 8 bases for V and 4 bases for J; bases not matched to a gene: 4. Germline V gives CDR1 SGHTS, CDR2 YDEGEE. The CDR3 has 12 amino acids.

This chain connects TRBV6-2 or TRBV6-3 to TRBJ2-1; D is possibly TRBD2 (5 bases). The germline V and J ends were trimmed by 5 bases and 3 bases, with 17 bases remaining between them. There are 16 residues in the CDR3. Germline CDR1 reads MNHEY; CDR2 reads SVGEGT. CDR3 sequence: CASSARTLLNYNEQFF. CDR3 DNA: TGTGCCAGCAGTGCCCGGACTTTACTAAACTACAATGAGCAGTTCTTC.

V gene TRBV18 combines with J gene TRBJ2-1; D remains ambiguous. CDR3 length equals 17 residues. The germline V gene encodes CDR1 KGHSH and CDR2 LQKENI. Trimming cost V 0 bases and J 3 bases, with 15 bases left between them. The CDR3 DNA reads TGTGCCAGCTCACCACCGGTCGGCAACGGTAACTACAATGAGCAGTTCTTC. This gives the protein CASSPPVGNGNYNEQFF. Full variable domain (missing parts from reference TRBV18 and TRBJ2-1): NAGVMQNPRHLVRRRGQEARLRCSPMKGHSHVYWYRQLPEEGLKFMVYLQKENIIDESGMPKERFSAEFPKEGPSILRIQQVVRGDSAAYFCASSPPVGNGNYNEQFFGPGTRLTVL.

The chain joins TRBV28 to TRBJ1-1; tentative D call: TRBD1 (6 bases). CDR3 length: 13 amino acids. Deletions cut 6 bases from V and 4 bases from J, with 12 bases between. Germline CDR1 and CDR2: MDHEN and SYDVKM. The CDR3: CASRGGSSTEAFF. The CDR3 nucleotides are TGTGCCAGCAGGGGGGGCTCTTCCACTGAAGCTTTCTTT.

J is TRBJ1-3 and V is TRBV14; D gene uncertain. Trimming removed 3 bases from V and 0 bases from J, with 3 bases in between. CDR1 is SGHDN, CDR2 FVKESK, per germline. This CDR3 is 13 amino acids long. CDR3: CASSQPSGNTIYF. CDR3 DNA sequence: TGTGCCAGCAGCCAGCCCTCTGGAAACACCATATATTTT.